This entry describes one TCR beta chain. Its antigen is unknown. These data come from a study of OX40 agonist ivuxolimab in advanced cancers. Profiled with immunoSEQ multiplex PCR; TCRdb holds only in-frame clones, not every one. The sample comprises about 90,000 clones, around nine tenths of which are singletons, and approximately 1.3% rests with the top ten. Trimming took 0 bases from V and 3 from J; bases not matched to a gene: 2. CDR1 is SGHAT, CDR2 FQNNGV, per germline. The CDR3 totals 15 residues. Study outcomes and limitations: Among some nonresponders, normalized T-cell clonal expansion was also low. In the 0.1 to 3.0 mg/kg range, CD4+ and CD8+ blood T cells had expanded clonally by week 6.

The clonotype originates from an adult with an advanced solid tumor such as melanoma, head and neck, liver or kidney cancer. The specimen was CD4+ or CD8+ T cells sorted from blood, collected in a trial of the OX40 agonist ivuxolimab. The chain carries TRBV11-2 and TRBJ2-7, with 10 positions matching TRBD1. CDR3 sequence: CASSLEGQGFYEQYF. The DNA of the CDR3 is TGTGCCAGCAGCTTAGAGGGACAGGGGTTCTACGAGCAGTACTTC. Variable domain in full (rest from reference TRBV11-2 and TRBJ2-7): EAGVAQSPRYKIIEKRQSVAFWCNPISGHATLYWYQQILGQGPKLLIQFQNNGVVDDSQLPKDRFSAERLKGVDSTLKIQPAKLEDSAVYLCASSLEGQGFYEQYFGPGTRLTVT.